The sequence of this T cell receptor beta chain was determined in a study of T-cell memory formation after mild COVID-19. As for the study in general: TCR clusters were largely donor specific.

TCRdb independently ran MiXCR on the 5' RACE reads; one entry per CDR3 protein. The sample has roughly 200,000 distinct CDR3 sequences; more than 15% are singletons. This clonotype has a count of ten or more. The CDR3 covers 16 residues. Per the germline V gene, CDR1 is SGHAT and CDR2 is FQNNGV. V gave up 0 bases and J gave up 5 bases; unmatched junction bases: 6. Sequencing was carried out using PBMCs or a T cell subset sorted from them (not recorded which). This sequence originates from an adult woman who had mild COVID-19 (a few samples of this study predate the infection). Cell type and time point are not known. The chain joins TRBV11-2 to TRBJ2-5; the match to TRBD2 covers 10 bases. CDR3 amino acids: CASSLDSAGGSETQYF. The CDR3 region has the DNA TGTGCCAGCAGCTTAGATTCAGCGGGGGGGTCGGAGACCCAGTACTTC.